Listed here are 20 T cell receptor beta chains from one sample, sequenced in a study of blood T cell repertoires in COVID-19. Profiling relied on immunoSEQ multiplex PCR, and the TCRdb table lists in-frame clones only, not all of them. This table holds 200,000 to 250,000 clones, 87% found once. Sequencing was done on a sample of PBMCs or T cells enriched from blood (not recorded which). The receptor source for this set is a man aged 25-45 years who had recovered from COVID-19.

The J gene is TRBJ2-7, the V gene TRBV7-2; D gene uncertain. Trimming removed 1 base from V and 0 bases from J, with 10 bases in between. Looked up from germline, CDR1 is SGHTA and CDR2 is FQGNSA. This CDR3 is 15 amino acids long. In DNA, the CDR3 is TGTGCCAGCAGCTTAGGAGAGCTTACCTCCTACGAGCAGTACTTC. Its translation is CASSLGELTSYEQYF. The full variable domain, completed using reference TRBV7-2 and TRBJ2-7, is GAGVSQSPSNKVTEKGKDVELRCDPISGHTALYWYRQSLGQGLEFLIYFQGNSAPDKSGLPSDRFSAERTGGSVSTLTIQRTQQEDSAVYLCASSLGELTSYEQYFGPGTRLTVT.

The chain joins TRBV7-2 to TRBJ2-5; D is perhaps TRBD2 (8 bases). The V end lost 3 bases, the J end lost 0 bases, and 17 bases lay between the germline ends. The CDR3 extends over 17 amino acids. CDR1 and CDR2 (germline): SGHTA, FQGNSA. The CDR3 here is CASSFRGGTVNQETQYF. CDR3 sequence (DNA): TGTGCCAGCAGCTTTCGGGGGGGGACAGTTAACCAAGAGACCCAGTACTTC.

This sequence joins TRBV2 and TRBJ1-2; weak D call: TRBD1 (6 bases). Germline lookup yields CDR1 SNHLY and CDR2 FYNNEI. This CDR3 is built from 13 residues. The germline V and J ends were trimmed by 10 bases and 5 bases, with 17 bases remaining between them. In DNA form, the CDR3 reads TGTGCCACCACTGGGGGGGGCAGGTATGGCTACACCTTC. Protein product: CATTGGGRYGYTF.

The chain employs TRBV19 and TRBJ2-1; 7 bases agree with TRBD2. This CDR3 region has 16 residues. Germline V gives CDR1 LNHDA, CDR2 SQIVND (reference sequence). V shed 8 bases and J 0 bases; nucleotides not matched to a gene: 10. CDR3 residues: CASPSSGGFSYNEQFF. CDR3 bases: TGTGCCAGTCCATCTAGCGGAGGGTTCTCCTACAATGAGCAGTTCTTC.

The J gene is TRBJ1-4, the V gene TRBV19; 9 positions match TRBD1. The germline V gene has CDR1 LNHDA and CDR2 SQIVND (reference sequence). The J segment lost 7 bases and the V segment lost 5 bases, leaving 8 bases of the junction unmatched. CDR3 length: 15 amino acids. The CDR3 sequence: CASSLLGQGSEKLFF. CDR3 DNA: TGTGCCAGTAGTCTATTGGGACAGGGAAGTGAAAAACTGTTTTTT.

The rearrangement joins TRBV7-9 to TRBJ2-4; TRBD2 matches 7 bases. Looked up from germline, CDR1 is SEHNR and CDR2 is FQNEAQ (reference sequence). V lost 5 bases and J lost 9; bases outside the gene matches: 13. The CDR3 covers 15 residues. CDR3 in amino acids: CASSLGVQRGAIQYF. CDR3 DNA sequence: TGTGCCAGCAGCCTAGGGGTCCAGCGGGGCGCCATTCAGTACTTC.

The chain combines TRBV15 with TRBJ1-2, with TRBD1 as a possible D gene (5 bases). The ends were cut back, 3 bases at V and 8 bases at J, with 10 bases in the middle. The germline V gene has CDR1 LNHNV and CDR2 YYDKDF (reference sequence). The length of the CDR3 is 12 residues. CDR3 in amino acids: CATSRDTSGYTF. The CDR3 DNA is TGTGCCACCAGCAGGGACACGTCCGGCTACACCTTC.

The chain has TRBV7-9 and TRBJ2-6, with D possibly being TRBD2 (5 bases). Trimming removed 5 bases at V and 8 bases at J, with 13 bases between. The germline gives CDR1 SEHNR, CDR2 FQNEAQ (reference sequence). The CDR3 has 14 amino acids. CDR3 coding DNA: TGTGCCAGCAGCATTACCGGGATTTCCAACGTCCTGACTTTC. Its protein product is CASSITGISNVLTF.

The V call is TRBV28, the J call TRBJ1-2, with D possibly being TRBD1 (5 bases). V was clipped by 8 bases and J by 7 bases, with 20 bases between them. CDR1 is MDHEN and CDR2 is SYDVKM in the germline V gene. The CDR3 loop spans 14 amino acids. The CDR3 reads CASHPLRGPGGYTF. Here the CDR3 DNA reads TGTGCCAGCCACCCTTTGCGGGGCCCGGGTGGCTACACCTTC.

This chain connects TRBV18 to TRBJ2-7; 11 positions agree with TRBD1. With 6 bases clipped from V and 2 bases from J, the junction kept 6 bases outside the gene matches. This CDR3 region has 15 residues. CDR1 and CDR2 from the germline V gene are KGHSH and LQKENI. CDR3 bases: TGTGCCAGCTCTCCCGGGACAGGGGGACCCTACGAGCAGTACTTC. Translated: CASSPGTGGPYEQYF.

This clone was recorded only once. The V and J genes are TRBV3-1 (or the pseudogene TRBV3-2) and TRBJ1-4; 11 nucleotides match TRBD1. V shed 0 bases and J 7 bases; nucleotides not matched to a gene: 10. The CDR3 totals 18 residues. Germline V gene data show CDR1 as LGHDT and CDR2 as YNNKEL (reference sequence). The CDR3 DNA follows: TGTGCCAGCAGCCAAGATCGTGGACAGGGGGCGACGAGTGAAAAACTGTTTTTT. Amino acids: CASSQDRGQGATSEKLFF.

The chain employs TRBV7-8 and TRBJ2-7; 7 bases map to TRBD1. Looked up from germline, CDR1 is SGHVS and CDR2 is FQNEAQ. J lost 7 bases, V lost 1 base, and 7 bases had no gene match. There are 14 residues in the CDR3. CDR3 amino acids: CASSLGTGLREQYF. DNA for the CDR3: TGTGCCAGCAGCTTAGGGACAGGACTGCGGGAGCAGTACTTC.

The chain couples TRBV28 to TRBJ2-1; TRBD1 agrees at 10 bases. Trimming at V came to 6 bases and at J to 7 bases, leaving 12 bases not matched to a gene. In germline, CDR1 is MDHEN, CDR2 SYDVKM. The CDR3 consists of 16 residues. The CDR3 DNA sequence: TGTGCCAGCAGGTATTACCGGGACAGGGGAAGAAATGAGCAGTTCTTC. Its protein is CASRYYRDRGRNEQFF. Supplemented by reference TRBV28 and TRBJ2-1, the full variable domain reads DVKVTQSSRYLVKRTGEKVFLECVQDMDHENMFWYRQDPGLGLRLIYFSYDVKMKEKGDIPEGYSVSREKKERFSLILESASTNQTSMYLCASRYYRDRGRNEQFFGPGTRLTVL.

V is TRBV3-1 (or the pseudogene TRBV3-2) and J is TRBJ2-2; a weak D match, TRBD1 (7 bases). CDR1 is LGHDT and CDR2 is YNNKEL in the germline V gene (reference sequence). The V and J ends lost 4 bases and 7 bases respectively, with 13 bases between them. The CDR3 totals 14 residues. DNA of the CDR3: TGTGCCAGCAGCCCGCAGGGGGGTGGCGGGGAGCTGTTTTTT. This encodes CASSPQGGGGELFF.

The chain combines TRBV2 with TRBJ1-5; D gene ambiguous. V shed 2 bases and J shed 6 bases, with 11 bases lying between them. The CDR3 is 14 amino acids. CDR1 is SNHLY and CDR2 is FYNNEI in the germline V gene. The CDR3 region is CASSELGVGQPQHF. CDR3 DNA sequence: TGTGCCAGCAGTGAACTCGGGGTGGGTCAGCCCCAGCATTTT. The variable domain in full, with the rest retrieved from reference TRBV2 and TRBJ1-5, is EPEVTQTPSHQVTQMGQEVILRCVPISNHLYFYWYRQILGQKVEFLVSFYNNEISEKSEIFDDQFSVERPDGSNFTLKIRSTKLEDSAMYFCASSELGVGQPQHFGDGTRLSIL.

This chain uses TRBV30 with TRBJ1-3; D is ambiguous. The V end lost 4 bases, the J end lost 2 bases, and 9 bases lay between the germline ends. The germline CDR1 and CDR2 sequences are GTSNPN and SVGIG (reference sequence). This CDR3 region has 13 residues. The chain's CDR3 is CAWIRGAGNTIYF. The CDR3 nucleotides read TGTGCCTGGATCCGCGGGGCTGGAAACACCATATATTTT.

The rearrangement uses TRBV13 and TRBJ2-7; 7 bases are a match to TRBD1. Germline CDR1 reads PRHDT; CDR2 reads FYEKMQ (reference sequence). The junction had 5 bases not matched to a gene; V was cut back by 5 bases and J by 1 base. The CDR3 extends over 14 amino acids. As DNA, the CDR3 is TGTGCCAGCAGCCAAACGACAGGGTCCTACGAGCAGTACTTC. Translating it yields CASSQTTGSYEQYF.

This chain links TRBV30 with TRBJ2-7, with 7 bases aligning to TRBD2. Looked up from germline, CDR1 is GTSNPN and CDR2 is SVGIG (reference sequence). The length of the CDR3 is 14 residues. The junction had 7 bases not matched to a gene; V was cut back by 0 bases and J by 5 bases. The CDR3 region is CAWSVLGGVHEQYF. CDR3 nucleotide sequence: TGTGCCTGGAGTGTACTGGGGGGGGTACACGAGCAGTACTTC.

The V gene is TRBV5-1, the J gene TRBJ2-3, with a possible D match to TRBD2 (5 bases). V was cut by 4 bases and J by 4 bases, with 10 bases left in between. CDR1 is SGHRS, CDR2 YFSETQ, per germline. CDR3 length: 13 residues. The CDR3 DNA reads TGCGCCAGCAGCCCCTCGGAGGCAGATACGCAGTATTTT. This translates into CASSPSEADTQYF. Using reference TRBV5-1 and TRBJ2-3 for the parts outside the CDR3, the full variable domain is KAGVTQTPRYLIKTRGQQVTLSCSPISGHRSVSWYQQTPGQGLQFLFEYFSETQRNKGNFPGRFSGRQFSNSRSEMNVSTLELGDSALYLCASSPSEADTQYFGPGTRLTVL.

This chain connects TRBV3-1 (or the pseudogene TRBV3-2) to TRBJ1-2; 7 bases fit TRBD1. With V trimmed by 4 bases and J by 0 bases, 14 bases remained unmatched. Germline loops: CDR1 LGHDT, CDR2 YNNKEL (reference sequence). The CDR3 spans 18 residues. CDR3 region: CASSPRTGFTRANYGYTF. CDR3 coding DNA: TGTGCCAGCAGCCCCAGGACAGGCTTTACTAGAGCTAACTATGGCTACACCTTC.